Listed here are 23 T cell receptor beta chains from one sample, sequenced in a study of shared clonotypes between healthy human individuals. Sequencing was performed with immunoSEQ multiplex PCR; in TCRdb, only in-frame clones are kept and a portion is missing. Here the sample spans around 2.5 million clones, roughly 93% being singletons. The sequenced sample consisted of naive CD4+ T cells from PBMCs. Subset denoted: CD45RA+ positively selected. The receptors derive from a man between 18 and 29 years old in good health. Some clones in this sample may be carry-over from other donors' samples.

The chain combines TRBV15 with TRBJ1-5; 8 bases map to TRBD1. This CDR3 is built from 17 residues. The V segment lost 5 bases and the J segment 6 bases; nucleotides outside the gene matches: 15. CDR1 is LNHNV and CDR2 is YYDKDF in the germline V gene (reference sequence). The CDR3 sequence: CATSGLMGAGGLQPQHF. Written as DNA, the CDR3 is TGTGCCACCAGCGGACTTATGGGGGCAGGGGGCCTTCAGCCCCAGCATTTT.

The chain joins TRBV5-1 to TRBJ1-2; 8 nucleotides agree with TRBD1. V dropped 0 bases and J dropped 6; count of bases not matched to a gene: 4. Per germline, CDR1 SGHRS and CDR2 YFSETQ. This CDR3 is 14 amino acids long. CDR3 region: CASSLAQGADGYTF. CDR3 DNA: TGCGCCAGCAGCTTGGCCCAGGGGGCCGATGGCTACACCTTC.

The rearrangement joins TRBV28 to TRBJ2-3, with 8 bases matching TRBD2. The CDR3 is made up of 17 amino acids. The junction had 8 bases not matched to a gene; V was cut back by 3 bases and J by 0 bases. The germline V gene encodes CDR1 MDHEN and CDR2 SYDVKM. The CDR3 DNA reads as TGTGCCAGCAGTTTCGGTCTAACTAGCGGTAGCACAGATACGCAGTATTTT. It translates to CASSFGLTSGSTDTQYF.

V gene TRBV28 combines with J gene TRBJ2-5; D is uncertain. The CDR3 is 12 residues long. V dropped 6 bases and J dropped 13 bases, with 18 bases sitting between them. Germline V CDR1 and CDR2: MDHEN, SYDVKM. CDR3: CASRATWGTPYF. CDR3 DNA sequence: TGTGCCAGCAGGGCTACGTGGGGAACGCCGTACTTC.

The chain is built from TRBV7-3 and TRBJ2-2, with a possible D match to TRBD2 (6 bases). Germline V gene sequence: CDR1 SGHTA, CDR2 FQGTGA. The germline V and J ends were trimmed by 1 base and 4 bases, with 19 bases remaining between them. CDR3 length: 18 residues. The CDR3 loop reads CASSLRVGGTRGTGELFF. The CDR3 DNA reads as TGTGCCAGCAGCTTAAGGGTCGGCGGGACTCGAGGCACCGGGGAGCTGTTTTTT.

The chain recombines TRBV12-5 with TRBJ2-1; 11 positions match TRBD2. V dropped 6 bases and J dropped 1; count of bases not matched to a gene: 8. Germline values: CDR1 LGHNT, CDR2 FRNRAP. This CDR3 has 17 amino acids. The CDR3 reads CASGPRTSGSSYNEQFF. For the CDR3, the DNA is TGTGCTAGTGGACCCCGGACTAGCGGGTCATCCTACAATGAGCAGTTCTTC.

The chain couples TRBV30 to TRBJ2-1, with unresolved D. Germline V gives CDR1 GTSNPN, CDR2 SVGIG (reference sequence). With 0 bases removed from V and 13 bases from J, the gap between germline ends came to 10 bases. The CDR3 consists of 11 residues. The CDR3 nucleotides read TGTGCCTGGAGTGTAAAGTCAGTTCAGTTCTTC. Translation gives CAWSVKSVQFF.

The rearrangement links TRBV19 to TRBJ2-1; D tentatively reads TRBD1 or TRBD2 (5 bases each). The CDR3 consists of 17 residues. Germline assignment: CDR1 LNHDA and CDR2 SQIVND (reference sequence). The V and J ends lost 0 bases and 3 bases respectively, with 15 bases between them. CDR3 region: CASSIDLFGGVYNEQFF. In DNA form, the CDR3 reads TGTGCCAGTAGTATAGATCTCTTTGGGGGAGTCTACAATGAGCAGTTCTTC.

V usage is TRBV29-1 and J usage is TRBJ2-7; no definite D call. Germline loops: CDR1 SQVTM, CDR2 ANQGSEA. The ends were cut back, 4 bases at V and 1 base at J, with 17 bases in the middle. The CDR3 is 15 residues long. This CDR3 is CSVAYSRVGSYEQYF. In DNA form, the CDR3 reads TGCAGCGTTGCTTACTCCCGGGTCGGATCCTACGAGCAGTACTTC.

The rearrangement joins TRBV7-2 to TRBJ2-3; TRBD2 might be the D (6 bases). Germline V gene lookup returns CDR1 SGHTA and CDR2 FQGNSA. The germline V and J ends were trimmed by 4 bases and 7 bases, with 18 bases remaining between them. This CDR3 comprises 15 residues. The CDR3 protein is CASSSERAGGNTQYF. The CDR3 nucleotides are TGTGCCAGCAGCTCCGAGAGAGCGGGCGGGAATACGCAGTATTTT.

The chain joins TRBV2 to TRBJ1-1; no clear D. The CDR3 spans 13 residues. V lost 3 bases and J lost 5, with 10 bases in between. Looked up from germline, CDR1 is SNHLY and CDR2 is FYNNEI. CDR3 sequence (DNA): TGTGCCAGCAGTGATGGTCCTGGGACTGAAGCTTTCTTT. Protein product: CASSDGPGTEAFF.

In the case of this clone: Other DNA sequences from this sample encode an identical CDR3 as well. This chain links TRBV18 with TRBJ2-7; D ambiguous. Trimming shortened V by 3 bases and J by 4 bases, and 4 bases separated the two germline ends. The CDR3 is made up of 11 amino acids. Germline-derived CDR1 and CDR2 are KGHSH and LQKENI. The CDR3 sequence: CASSPGYEQYF. The CDR3 DNA follows: TGTGCCAGCTCACCGGGTTACGAGCAGTACTTC.

The chain is built from TRBV6-5 and TRBJ2-6; no clear D. Trimming stripped 5 bases from V and 4 bases from J, with 12 bases between. The CDR3 is made up of 15 amino acids. CDR1 is MNHEY, CDR2 SVGAGI, per germline. The CDR3 sequence is CASSPPTAGANVLTF. The CDR3 nucleotides are TGTGCCAGCAGTCCCCCTACGGCCGGGGCCAACGTCCTGACTTTC.

The CDR3 sequence: CASSLPLSYEQYF. CDR3 coding DNA: TGTGCCAGCAGTTTACCGCTCTCCTACGAGCAGTACTTC. V gene TRBV28 combines with J gene TRBJ2-7; D uncertain. Trimming took off 2 bases at V and 0 bases at J, with 5 bases between the two ends. The germline gives CDR1 MDHEN, CDR2 SYDVKM. The CDR3 has 13 residues.

The gene calls are TRBV10-1 and TRBJ2-5; 9 nucleotides agree with TRBD1. With 3 bases clipped from V and 3 bases from J, the junction kept 5 bases outside the gene matches. The CDR3 covers 15 residues. Germline CDR1 reads WNHNN; CDR2 reads SYGVQD (reference sequence). This CDR3 reads CASSEPGQGKETQYF. The CDR3, as DNA: TGCGCCAGCAGTGAACCGGGACAGGGAAAAGAGACCCAGTACTTC.

The chain joins TRBV27 to TRBJ2-1, with D possibly being TRBD2 (6 bases). The CDR3 consists of 14 residues. The V gene lost 5 bases and the J gene lost 0 bases, with 8 bases spanning the gap. Germline V CDR1 and CDR2: MNHEY, SMNVEV (reference sequence). CDR3 DNA sequence: TGTGCCAGCAGTACCGGGAGCTCCTACAATGAGCAGTTCTTC. Translating it yields CASSTGSSYNEQFF.

The chain recombines TRBV4-3 with TRBJ1-1; 7 nucleotides match TRBD1. V trimming: 1 base; J trimming: 12 bases; junction bases outside the gene matches: 8. The length of the CDR3 is 13 residues. Per the germline V gene, CDR1 is LGHNA and CDR2 is YSLEER. Here the CDR3 reads CASSQGQGSSPFF. In DNA, the CDR3 is TGCGCCAGCAGCCAAGGACAGGGTTCGAGCCCTTTCTTT.

The V and J genes are TRBV5-1 and TRBJ1-2; no reliable D call. The CDR3 is 14 amino acids. Trimming shortened V by 0 bases and J by 2 bases, and 8 bases separated the two germline ends. Germline CDR1 is SGHRS and CDR2 is YFSETQ. The CDR3 is CASSLVAVNYGYTF. The CDR3 coding sequence is TGCGCCAGCAGCTTGGTGGCAGTAAACTATGGCTACACCTTC.

The rearrangement joins TRBV6-1 to TRBJ2-7; 7 nucleotides align to TRBD1. The junction had 5 bases not matched to a gene; V was cut back by 5 bases and J by 4 bases. Germline loops: CDR1 MNHNS, CDR2 SASEGT. The CDR3 is 13 residues long. DNA of the CDR3: TGTGCCAGCAGTTCCTACAGGGGATACGAGCAGTACTTC. It encodes CASSSYRGYEQYF.

The V call is TRBV18, the J call TRBJ2-4; 10 positions agree with TRBD2. Unmatched junction bases numbered 2, after V lost 0 bases and J lost 3 bases. There are 16 residues in the CDR3. The germline V gene encodes CDR1 KGHSH and CDR2 LQKENI. CDR3: CASSPPSSGGKNIQYF. Here the CDR3 DNA reads TGTGCCAGCTCACCACCGTCTAGCGGGGGCAAAAACATTCAGTACTTC.

The gene calls are TRBV11-3 and TRBJ2-5; TRBD1 matches 8 bases. J gave up 5 bases and V 5 bases, and 4 bases lay outside the gene matches. The germline CDR1 and CDR2 sequences are SGHNT and YENEEA. This CDR3 region has 13 residues. CDR3 sequence: CASSPGGDETQYF. The CDR3 bases are TGTGCCAGCAGCCCAGGGGGCGATGAGACCCAGTACTTC. Looking up the rest from reference TRBV11-3 and TRBJ2-5 gives the full variable domain: EAGVVQSPRYKIIEKKQPVAFWCNPISGHNTLYWYLQNLGQGPELLIRYENEEAVDDSQLPKDRFSAERLKGVDSTLKIQPAELGDSAVYLCASSPGGDETQYFGPGTRLLVL.

The chain employs TRBV7-6 and TRBJ2-7; the D gene is possibly TRBD2 (6 bases). In germline, CDR1 is SGHVS, CDR2 FNYEAQ. With 5 bases removed from V and 3 bases from J, the gap between germline ends came to 8 bases. The CDR3 runs 12 residues. The CDR3 nucleotides read TGTGCCAGCAGCCGGCGGGGCTACGAGCAGTACTTC. Translated, it gives CASSRRGYEQYF.

The rearrangement uses TRBV6-6 and TRBJ2-7; D remains unclear. CDR1 MNHNY and CDR2 SVGAGI come from the germline V gene (reference sequence). CDR3 length: 11 residues. Trimming took 6 bases from V and 4 from J, leaving 7 bases between them. The CDR3 bases are TGTGCCAGCAGCTTCTATTACGAGCAGTACTTC. As protein: CASSFYYEQYF.